One sample yielded the 21 T cell receptor beta chains listed below, sequenced in a study of blood T cell repertoires in COVID-19. Using immunoSEQ multiplex PCR, the repertoire was profiled, and TCRdb retains in-frame clones only, with some absent. The sample has 350,000 to 450,000 clones, about 90% seen once; the top ten hold 1% to 1.5%. Material for sequencing was peripheral blood. These receptors all come from a middle-aged man with acute or convalescent COVID-19.

This clone was picked up a small number of times. The chain has TRBV2 and TRBJ2-2; 12 bases line up with TRBD1. The CDR3 is 14 amino acids. The J segment lost 6 bases and the V segment lost 5 bases, leaving 1 base of the junction unmatched. Germline lookup yields CDR1 SNHLY and CDR2 FYNNEI. CDR3 DNA sequence: TGTGCCAGCAGTAGGGACAGGGGGCCCGGGGAGCTGTTTTTT. The encoded protein is CASSRDRGPGELFF.

This clone was seen a single time. This chain links TRBV19 with TRBJ1-4; a possible D gene is TRBD1 (5 bases). There are 14 residues in the CDR3. Germline CDR1 is LNHDA and CDR2 is SQIVND (reference sequence). V was pared by 2 bases and J by 4 bases, with 8 bases between. CDR3 sequence: CASSIIGGNEKLFF. The CDR3 DNA follows: TGTGCCAGTAGTATAATCGGGGGTAATGAAAAACTGTTTTTT.

This clone was observed a single time. The chain carries TRBV7-3 and TRBJ2-3; 13 bases map to TRBD2. The germline V gene has CDR1 SGHTA and CDR2 FQGTGA. The junction had 18 bases not matched to a gene; V was cut back by 5 bases and J by 4 bases. The CDR3 length is 20 residues. In nucleotides, the CDR3 is TGTGCCAGCAGCCCACGCGATCCTCTGACTAGCGGGGGGCCAGCAGATACGCAGTATTTT. The encoded protein is CASSPRDPLTSGGPADTQYF.

V is TRBV11-3 and J is TRBJ2-1; the D gene is possibly TRBD2 (6 bases). CDR3 length equals 14 residues. The V end was cut by 5 bases, the J end by 4 bases, with 12 bases between. From germline, CDR1 is SGHNT and CDR2 YENEEA. The CDR3 loop is CASSPATSYNEQFF. The DNA of the CDR3 is TGTGCCAGCAGCCCTGCGACTAGTTACAATGAGCAGTTCTTC.

The chain joins TRBV5-5 to TRBJ1-5; D is ambiguous. The CDR3 runs to 16 residues. The germline gives CDR1 SGHKS, CDR2 YYEKEE (reference sequence). V lost 9 bases and J lost 0, with 19 bases in between. The CDR3, as DNA: TGTGCCATCATCCGGGAACAGAATAATAGCAATCAGCCCCAGCATTTT. Encoded protein: CAIIREQNNSNQPQHF.

Only one count was recorded for this clone. The chain uses TRBV6-5 and TRBJ2-2; D gene ambiguous. Deletions cut 0 bases from V and 6 bases from J, with 5 bases between. CDR3 length: 13 amino acids. Looked up from germline, CDR1 is MNHEY and CDR2 is SVGAGI. The CDR3 DNA reads as TGTGCCAGCAGTTACTCGTTCGCCGGGGAGCTGTTTTTT. As protein: CASSYSFAGELFF.

The chain combines TRBV27 with TRBJ1-1, with 9 bases lining up with TRBD1. CDR1 is MNHEY, CDR2 SMNVEV, per germline (reference sequence). Trimming removed 4 bases from V and 3 bases from J; junction bases left unmatched: 3. There are 14 residues in the CDR3. The CDR3 DNA follows: TGTGCCAGCAGTTCTTGGGACAGGGACACTGAAGCTTTCTTT. It is translated as CASSSWDRDTEAFF.

The rearrangement links TRBV2 to TRBJ1-5; 12 positions agree with TRBD1. Losses at the gene ends were 6 bases for V and 8 bases for J; bases not matched to a gene: 8. The CDR3 sequence is 15 residues long. From germline, CDR1 is SNHLY and CDR2 FYNNEI. Written as DNA, the CDR3 is TGTGCCAGCAGCTCCGGGACAGGGGGCTTGGAGCCCCAGCATTTT. Translated, it gives CASSSGTGGLEPQHF.

In DNA form, the CDR3 reads TGTGCCAGCAGTTTGTCCAGGGTTAGGTACGAGCAGTACTTC. Residues: CASSLSRVRYEQYF. The V call is TRBV27, the J call TRBJ2-7, with D tentatively TRBD1 (5 bases). Deletions cut 3 bases from V and 4 bases from J, with 13 bases between. Germline loops: CDR1 MNHEY, CDR2 SMNVEV (reference sequence). The length of the CDR3 is 14 residues.

The chain joins TRBV27 to TRBJ2-7; D gene uncertain. Germline V gives CDR1 MNHEY, CDR2 SMNVEV (reference sequence). This CDR3 has 13 amino acids. V was shortened by 0 bases and J by 6 bases, with 9 bases between the two germline ends. The CDR3 loop is CASSLSTRFEQYF. The CDR3 bases are TGTGCCAGCAGTTTATCTACGAGGTTCGAGCAGTACTTC.

DNA of the CDR3: TGTGCCAGCAGTGACTTACAGGGAACGGGGTTCTTC. Translated, it gives CASSDLQGTGFF. The rearrangement links TRBV6-4 to TRBJ2-1, with D tentatively TRBD1 (6 bases). Per germline, CDR1 MRHNA and CDR2 SNTAGT. This CDR3 region has 12 residues. V lost 1 base, J lost 15 bases, and 13 bases lay in between.

This chain connects TRBV7-9 to TRBJ1-2; perhaps TRBD1 as D (6 bases). Germline lookup yields CDR1 SEHNR and CDR2 FQNEAQ (reference sequence). Trimming shortened V by 4 bases and J by 8 bases, and 14 bases separated the two germline ends. This CDR3 spans 13 amino acids. CDR3 loop: CASSSQGFGGYTF. DNA for the CDR3: TGTGCCAGCAGCTCCCAGGGGTTTGGGGGCTACACCTTC.

The V gene is TRBV5-6, the J gene TRBJ2-5; 12 nucleotides agree with TRBD2. The V gene end was trimmed by 2 bases and the J gene end by 4 bases; junction bases not matched to a gene: 3. The CDR3 extends over 15 amino acids. Per germline, CDR1 SGHDT and CDR2 YYEEEE. The CDR3, as DNA: TGTGCCAGCAGCTTAGGACTAGCGGGATTAGAGACCCAGTACTTC. Amino acids: CASSLGLAGLETQYF.

J is TRBJ2-7 and V is TRBV3-1 (or the pseudogene TRBV3-2); maybe TRBD2 (5 bases). This CDR3 spans 14 amino acids. Trimming shortened V by 5 bases and J by 5 bases, and 16 bases separated the two germline ends. Germline lookup yields CDR1 LGHDT and CDR2 YNNKEL (reference sequence). The CDR3 loop is CASSSSRENNEQYF. DNA for the CDR3: TGTGCCAGCAGCTCCTCAAGGGAGAATAACGAGCAGTACTTC.

The chain links TRBV30 to TRBJ1-2; 7 bases map to TRBD1. The CDR3 length is 13 residues. Germline lookup yields CDR1 GTSNPN and CDR2 SVGIG (reference sequence). J was trimmed by 3 bases and V by 1 base; bases with no gene match: 2. CDR3 region: CAWSEGQDYGYTF. In DNA form, the CDR3 reads TGTGCCTGGAGTGAAGGACAGGACTATGGCTACACCTTC.

The chain has TRBV6-2 or TRBV6-3 and TRBJ2-7; D is unresolved. The CDR3 consists of 14 residues. The germline V and J ends were trimmed by 3 bases and 0 bases, with 9 bases remaining between them. The germline CDR1 and CDR2 sequences are MNHEY and SVGEGT. The CDR3 sequence is CASSYWAGSYEQYF. In DNA, the CDR3 is TGTGCCAGCAGTTATTGGGCAGGCTCCTACGAGCAGTACTTC.

The J gene is TRBJ2-7, the V gene TRBV5-5; D might be TRBD1 (5 bases). Trimming left V 5 bases short and J 3 bases short, with 15 bases between. The germline gives CDR1 SGHKS, CDR2 YYEKEE (reference sequence). There are 14 residues in the CDR3. The CDR3 loop reads CASRYSPGNYEQYF. The CDR3 nucleotides are TGTGCCAGCAGATACAGCCCAGGGAACTACGAGCAGTACTTC.

The chain recombines TRBV9 with TRBJ2-7; tentatively, D is TRBD2 (6 bases). Germline CDR1 SGDLS, CDR2 YYNGEE. This CDR3 is 14 amino acids long. Trimming removed 1 base from V and 6 bases from J, with 14 bases in between. CDR3 sequence reads: CASSVRPGSGEQYF. In DNA, the CDR3 is TGTGCCAGCAGCGTAAGACCCGGGAGTGGCGAGCAGTACTTC.

The V and J genes are TRBV27 and TRBJ2-7; D is perhaps TRBD2 (6 bases). V was clipped by 2 bases and J by 0 bases, with 11 bases between them. This CDR3 comprises 15 residues. Germline CDR1 reads MNHEY; CDR2 reads SMNVEV (reference sequence). CDR3 region: CASSLLSGRSYEQYF. DNA for the CDR3: TGTGCCAGCAGTTTACTTAGCGGACGCTCCTACGAGCAGTACTTC.

The chain recombines TRBV10-3 with TRBJ2-1; possibly TRBD1 for D (6 bases). V lost 2 bases and J 12 bases, leaving 8 bases between the germline ends. This CDR3 comprises 11 residues. Germline V gives CDR1 ENHRY, CDR2 SYGVKD. This CDR3 reads CAISEDRSQFF. CDR3 DNA: TGTGCCATCAGTGAGGACAGGTCGCAGTTCTTC.

V usage is TRBV6-5 and J usage is TRBJ2-3, with D uncertain. Germline assignment: CDR1 MNHEY and CDR2 SVGAGI. The CDR3 has 13 residues. V was trimmed by 6 bases and J by 3 bases, leaving 10 bases between them. The CDR3 DNA reads as TGTGCCAGCAGCCAGACTGATACAGATACGCAGTATTTT. This gives the protein CASSQTDTDTQYF.